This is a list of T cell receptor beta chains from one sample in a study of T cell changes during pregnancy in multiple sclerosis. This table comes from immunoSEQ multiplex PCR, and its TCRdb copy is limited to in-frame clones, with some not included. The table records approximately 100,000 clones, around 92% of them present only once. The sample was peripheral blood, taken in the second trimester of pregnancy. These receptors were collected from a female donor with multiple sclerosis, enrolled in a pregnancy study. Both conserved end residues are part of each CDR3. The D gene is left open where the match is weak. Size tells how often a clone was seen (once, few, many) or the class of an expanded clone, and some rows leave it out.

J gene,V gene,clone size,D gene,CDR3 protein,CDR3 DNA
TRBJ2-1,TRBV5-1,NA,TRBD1,CASSLDGQGQPTYNEQFF,TGCGCCAGCAGCTTGGACGGCCAGGGACAGCCCACCTACAATGAGCAGTTCTTC
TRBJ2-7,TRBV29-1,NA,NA,CSVAQRFSYEQYF,TGCAGCGTTGCACAGCGGTTCTCCTACGAGCAGTACTTC
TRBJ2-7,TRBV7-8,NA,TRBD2,CASSLEAREASSYEQYF,TGTGCCAGCAGCTTAGAAGCCCGGGAGGCATCCTCCTACGAGCAGTACTTC
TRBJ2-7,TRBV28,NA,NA,CASRSTGRVYEQYF,TGTGCCAGCAGGTCTACAGGGAGGGTGTACGAGCAGTACTTC
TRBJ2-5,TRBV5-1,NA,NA,CASSRGAPSYQETQYF,TGCGCCAGCAGCCGGGGGGCGCCTAGCTACCAAGAGACCCAGTACTTC
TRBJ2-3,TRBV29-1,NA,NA,CSTESGITDTQYF,TGCAGCACTGAAAGCGGAATCACAGATACGCAGTATTTT
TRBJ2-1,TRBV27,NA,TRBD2,CASTPGRAGLSYNEQFF,TGTGCCAGCACCCCCGGTAGAGCGGGACTTTCCTACAATGAGCAGTTCTTC
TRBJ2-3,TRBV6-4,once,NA,CASSDSDSSDTQYF,TGTGCCAGCAGTGACTCAGACTCCTCAGATACGCAGTATTTT
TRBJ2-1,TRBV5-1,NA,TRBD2,CASNHGTLGGENEQFF,TGCGCCAGCAACCATGGGACCCTGGGAGGGGAAAATGAGCAGTTCTTC
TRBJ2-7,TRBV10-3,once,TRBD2,CAISGGGSGLEQYF,TGTGCCATCAGTGGTGGCGGGAGTGGATTAGAGCAGTACTTC
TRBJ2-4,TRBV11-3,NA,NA,CASSYEGAKNIQYF,TGTGCCAGCAGCTACGAAGGGGCGAAAAACATTCAGTACTTC
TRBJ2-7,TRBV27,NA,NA,CASSSWRSLTYEQYF,TGTGCCAGCAGTTCCTGGCGGTCTTTAACCTACGAGCAGTACTTC
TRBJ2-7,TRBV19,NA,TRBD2,CASSASGSGEQYF,TGTGCCAGTAGTGCTAGCGGGAGCGGGGAGCAGTACTTC
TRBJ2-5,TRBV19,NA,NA,CASSISGSGETQYF,TGTGCCAGTAGTATCTCCGGGAGTGGGGAGACCCAGTACTTC
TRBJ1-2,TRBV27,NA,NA,CASTSRGAANYGYTF,TGTGCCAGCACTTCCCGTGGGGCAGCTAACTATGGCTACACCTTC
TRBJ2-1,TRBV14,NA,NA,CASSQDRADSYNEQFF,TGTGCCAGCAGCCAAGATAGAGCGGACTCTTACAATGAGCAGTTCTTC
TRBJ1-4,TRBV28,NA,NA,CASSLRQGSNEKLFF,TGTGCCAGCAGTTTACGGCAGGGCAGTAATGAAAAACTGTTTTTT
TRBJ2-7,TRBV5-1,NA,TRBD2,CASSLGTSSEQYF,TGCGCCAGCAGCTTGGGGACTAGCAGCGAGCAGTACTTC
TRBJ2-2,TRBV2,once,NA,CASTLEASNTGELFF,TGTGCCAGCACTTTAGAGGCGTCGAACACCGGGGAGCTGTTTTTT
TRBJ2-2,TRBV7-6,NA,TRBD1,CASSRDRGPKGELFF,TGTGCCAGCAGCCGGGACAGGGGGCCGAAGGGGGAGCTGTTTTTT
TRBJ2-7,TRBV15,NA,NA,CATSRDTYEQYF,TGTGCCACCAGCAGAGACACCTACGAGCAGTACTTC
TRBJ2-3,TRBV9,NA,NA,CASSVVPGTDTQYF,TGTGCCAGCAGCGTCGTACCGGGGACAGATACGCAGTATTTT
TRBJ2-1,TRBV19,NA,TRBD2,CASSLKGRGFNEQFF,TGTGCCAGTAGTTTAAAGGGGAGGGGTTTCAATGAGCAGTTCTTC
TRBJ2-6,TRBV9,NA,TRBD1,CASSPTGAVSGANVLTF,TGTGCCAGCAGCCCTACAGGGGCAGTCTCTGGGGCCAACGTCCTGACTTTC
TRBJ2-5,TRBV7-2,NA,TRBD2,CASRSPSGPNQETQYF,TGTGCCAGCAGAAGTCCTAGCGGGCCGAATCAAGAGACCCAGTACTTC
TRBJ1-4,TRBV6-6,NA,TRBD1,CASTFLRQGAGEKLFF,TGTGCCAGCACCTTCCTGCGACAGGGGGCTGGTGAAAAACTGTTTTTT
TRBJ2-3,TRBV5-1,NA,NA,CASSSGQLTDTQYF,TGCGCCAGCAGCTCAGGACAGCTCACAGATACGCAGTATTTT
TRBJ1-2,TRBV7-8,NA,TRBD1,CASSLPGTGGSDGYTF,TGTGCCAGCAGCTTACCCGGGACAGGGGGCTCTGATGGCTACACCTTC
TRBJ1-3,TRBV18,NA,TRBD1,CASSPQAWDRVNTIYF,TGTGCCAGCTCACCGCAGGCCTGGGACAGAGTGAACACCATATATTTT
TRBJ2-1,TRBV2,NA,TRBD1,CASNRGQGVEQFF,TGTGCCAGCAATAGGGGCCAGGGGGTCGAGCAGTTCTTC
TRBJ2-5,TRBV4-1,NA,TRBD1,CAREGQGKETQYF,TGCGCCAGGGAAGGACAGGGAAAAGAGACCCAGTACTTC
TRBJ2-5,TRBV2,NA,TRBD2,CASSERDGREGTQYF,TGTGCCAGCAGTGAGAGGGACGGGAGGGAGGGGACCCAGTACTTC
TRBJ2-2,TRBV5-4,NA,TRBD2,CASSALAGTGELFF,TGTGCCAGCAGCGCGCTAGCGGGCACCGGGGAGCTGTTTTTT
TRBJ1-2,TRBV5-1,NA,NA,CASSAQGMPANYGYTF,TGCGCCAGCAGCGCCCAGGGCATGCCCGCTAACTATGGCTACACCTTC
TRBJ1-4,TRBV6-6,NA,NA,CASSYSAGVNEKLFF,TGTGCCAGCAGTTACTCGGCAGGGGTTAATGAAAAACTGTTTTTT
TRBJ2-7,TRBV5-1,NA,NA,CASSLGQGCEQYF,TGCGCCAGCAGCTTGGGGCAGGGGTGTGAGCAGTACTTC
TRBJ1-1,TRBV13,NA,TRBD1,CASSSTGTGGEAFF,TGTGCCAGCAGCTCAACTGGGACAGGAGGTGAAGCTTTCTTT
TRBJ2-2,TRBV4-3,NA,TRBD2,CASSQAAVAGPGELFF,TGCGCCAGCAGCCAAGCGGCGGTAGCGGGACCCGGGGAGCTGTTTTTT
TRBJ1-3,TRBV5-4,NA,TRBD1,CASSPGQGRNTIYF,TGTGCCAGCAGCCCAGGACAGGGCAGAAACACCATATATTTT
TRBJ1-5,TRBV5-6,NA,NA,CASSRSYGVNQPQHF,TGTGCCAGCAGCCGGTCGTATGGTGTCAATCAGCCCCAGCATTTT
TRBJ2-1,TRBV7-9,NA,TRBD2,CASSPGAGTSTEQFF,TGTGCCAGCAGCCCAGGGGCCGGGACTAGCACTGAGCAGTTCTTC
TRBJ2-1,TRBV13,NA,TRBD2,CASSVGGPRNEQFF,TGTGCCAGCAGTGTGGGAGGGCCCCGCAATGAGCAGTTCTTC
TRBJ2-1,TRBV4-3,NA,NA,CASSQDQRQGGHEQFF,TGCGCCAGCAGCCAAGATCAGCGGCAGGGAGGCCATGAGCAGTTCTTC
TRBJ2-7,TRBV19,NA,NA,CASSTRRDYEQYF,TGTGCCAGTAGTACAAGACGGGACTACGAGCAGTACTTC
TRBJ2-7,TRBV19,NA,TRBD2,CASRTLAGVGEQYF,TGTGCCAGTAGGACTCTAGCGGGAGTTGGCGAGCAGTACTTC
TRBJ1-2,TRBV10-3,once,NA,CAISEAGPYGYTF,TGTGCCATCAGTGAAGCGGGTCCCTATGGCTACACCTTC
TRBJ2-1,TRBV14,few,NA,CASSHGTLPTYNEQFF,TGTGCCAGCAGCCACGGGACACTCCCCACCTACAATGAGCAGTTCTTC